Below are 22 T cell receptor beta chains sequenced from a single sample in a study of T cells in Graves' hyperthyroidism and ophthalmopathy. Template material for amplifying TCR beta CDR3 regions consisted of RNA transcripts. The TCR CDR3 was amplified in a first-round RT-PCR using the HTBI primer set. A single record per CDR3 protein comes from TCRdb applying MiXCR to the multiplex PCR reads. Here the sample spans around 440,000 distinct CDR3 sequences, 15% to 19% being singletons. Sequenced: blood. These TCRs come from a woman between 18 and 29 years old with Graves' hyperthyroidism.

Ten or more counts support this clonotype. J is TRBJ1-4 and V is TRBV12-3 or TRBV12-4, with 7 bases aligning to TRBD1. The junction had 4 bases not matched to a gene; V was cut back by 5 bases and J by 4 bases. The length of the CDR3 is 14 residues. This CDR3 is CASSHNRGNEKLFF. CDR3 bases: TGTGCCAGCAGTCACAACAGGGGTAATGAAAAACTGTTTTTT.

With respect to this clonotype: This may come from a read error, since a much larger clone is one base off. The V call is TRBV7-3, the J call TRBJ2-4, with TRBD2 matching 8 bases. The CDR3 contains 14 residues. Germline CDR1 is SGHTA and CDR2 is FQGTGA. The CDR3 nucleotides read TGTGCCAGCAGTCAAGGAAGCGGGGGAGACATTCATTACTTC. It yields the protein CASSQGSGGDIHYF.

This clonotype was seen ten or more times. The V call is TRBV6-1, the J call TRBJ2-4; D is ambiguous. V was trimmed by 8 bases and J by 0 bases, leaving 11 bases between them. This CDR3 comprises 14 residues. Per germline, CDR1 MNHNS and CDR2 SASEGT. The CDR3 reads CASGTYPAKNIQYF. The CDR3 region has the DNA TGTGCCAGCGGCACGTACCCAGCCAAAAACATTCAGTACTTC.

Remarks on this clonotype: The CDR3 does not close with the conserved phenylalanine or tryptophan, likely indicating a read error. This chain joins TRBV19 and TRBJ1-6, with D perhaps TRBD1 (6 bases). CDR1 and CDR2 (germline): LNHDA, SQIVND (reference sequence). CDR3 size: 15 residues. V shed 6 bases and J shed 8 bases, with 17 bases lying between them. CDR3 residues: CASSPILQGYSPLHL. The CDR3 nucleotides are TGTGCCAGTAGCCCTATTCTCCAGGGGTATTCACCCCTCCACCTT.

In this sample, this clonotype turned up many times. As DNA, the CDR3 is TGTGCCAGTAGTATTAGCGGGACAGGAGATACGCAGTATTTT. Translated: CASSISGTGDTQYF. This chain links TRBV19 with TRBJ2-3, with D possibly called TRBD1 or TRBD2 (8 bases each). This CDR3 has 14 residues. Germline CDR1 and CDR2: LNHDA and SQIVND (reference sequence). Trimming left V 3 bases short and J 5 bases short, with 12 bases between.

The sample holds many counts of this clonotype. The CDR3 here is CASSPLQQLGNTIYF. In nucleotides, the CDR3 is TGTGCCAGCTCACCACTACAGCAGCTCGGAAACACCATATATTTT. This chain connects TRBV18 to TRBJ1-3; the D is unclear. The germline gives CDR1 KGHSH, CDR2 LQKENI. The CDR3 is made up of 15 amino acids. Trimming stripped 1 base from V and 4 bases from J, with 11 bases between.

There are many counts of this clonotype. The chain carries TRBV2 and TRBJ2-3; 9 bases align to TRBD2. CDR3 size: 16 residues. J lost 1 base, V lost 7 bases, and 9 bases had no gene match. The V gene's germline CDR1 is SNHLY and CDR2 FYNNEI. The CDR3 bases are TGTGCCAGCAAATATTTAGCGGGGGCCGGCACAGATACGCAGTATTTT. Residues: CASKYLAGAGTDTQYF.

This chain joins TRBV7-6 and TRBJ1-2, with D tentatively TRBD1 (5 bases). This CDR3 has 13 residues. The germline V gene encodes CDR1 SGHVS and CDR2 FNYEAQ. Trimming shortened V by 0 bases and J by 12 bases, and 14 bases separated the two germline ends. The CDR3 reads CASSLAAGRQNTF. In DNA form, the CDR3 reads TGTGCCAGCAGCTTAGCGGCAGGGAGGCAGAACACCTTC.

Remarks on this clonotype: This sequence may be a read error, since a much larger clone differs from it by one base. The chain joins TRBV3-1 to TRBJ2-2, with a weak D call TRBD2 (5 bases). CDR1 and CDR2 (germline): LGHDT, YNNKEL (reference sequence). The CDR3 is 14 residues long. The CDR3 sequence: CVSSQYSATGELFF. In nucleotides, the CDR3 is TGTGTCAGCAGCCAATATAGCGCGACCGGGGAGCTGTTTTTT.

This clonotype has a count of ten or more. V gene TRBV7-6 combines with J gene TRBJ2-2, with D possibly being TRBD2 (5 bases). V lost 5 bases to trimming and J lost 6 bases, with 10 bases between them. There are 13 residues in the CDR3. Germline V lookup: CDR1 SGHVS, CDR2 FNYEAQ. CDR3 nucleotide sequence: TGTGCCAGCAGCCCGGACGGGGCCGGGGAGCTGTTTTTT. Translation: CASSPDGAGELFF. The entire variable domain, with the rest obtained from reference TRBV7-6 and TRBJ2-2, is as follows: GAGVSQSPRYKVTKRGQDVALRCDPISGHVSLYWYRQALGQGPEFLTYFNYEAQQDKSGLPNDRFSAERPEGSISTLTIQRTEQRDSAMYRCASSPDGAGELFFGEGSRLTVL.

J is TRBJ2-1 and V is TRBV12-3 or TRBV12-4, with 9 bases fitting TRBD1. With V trimmed by 3 bases and J by 7 bases, 7 bases remained unmatched. The CDR3 is 15 amino acids. The CDR3: CASSFTGTGLNEQFF. For the CDR3, the DNA is TGTGCCAGCAGTTTTACAGGGACAGGGCTAAATGAGCAGTTCTTC.

The rearrangement uses TRBV12-3 or TRBV12-4 and TRBJ1-4; 9 nucleotides align to TRBD1. CDR3 length equals 17 residues. J gave up 6 bases and V 4 bases, and 12 bases lay outside the gene matches. The CDR3 region is CASSYPPGQGRHEKLFF. The CDR3 DNA follows: TGTGCCAGCAGTTACCCACCGGGACAGGGACGGCATGAAAAACTGTTTTTT.

This clonotype occurred a few times. The chain employs TRBV20-1 and TRBJ2-7; 9 bases agree with TRBD1. The V gene's germline CDR1 is DFQATT and CDR2 SNEGSKA (reference sequence). There are 14 residues in the CDR3. The V segment lost 4 bases and the J segment 4 bases; nucleotides outside the gene matches: 8. CDR3 nucleotide sequence: TGCAGTGCTAAAGGGACAGGGAATTCGTACGAGCAGTACTTC. Its translation: CSAKGTGNSYEQYF.

This clonotype was seen repeatedly, ten times or more. J is TRBJ2-7 and V is TRBV13; 11 bases line up with TRBD2. This CDR3 is built from 16 residues. V lost 4 bases, J lost 5 bases, and 10 bases stayed unmatched. CDR1 is PRHDT, CDR2 FYEKMQ, per germline (reference sequence). The CDR3 region has the DNA TGTGCCAGCAGCTCCACCCTTAGCGGGAGGGCCCACGAGCAGTACTTC. Translating gives CASSSTLSGRAHEQYF.

This clonotype was picked up many times. The junction and the germline gene differ at one end; a read error may be behind it. This chain connects TRBV7-7 to TRBJ2-3, with TRBD1 matching over 8 bases. The CDR3 loop spans 14 amino acids. Germline CDR1 is SSHAT and CDR2 is FNYEAQ (reference sequence). CDR3 in DNA: TGTGCTAGCAGCTTTTCGGACAGGGCAGATACGCAGTATTTT. This gives the protein CASSFSDRADTQYF. The whole variable domain, filled in from reference TRBV7-7 and TRBJ2-3, reads GAGVSQSPRYKVTKRGQDVTLRCDPISSHATLYWYQQALGQGPEFLTYFNYEAQPDKSGLPSDRFSAERPEGSISTLTIQRTEQRDSAMYRCASSFSDRADTQYFGPGTRLTVL.

This clonotype was recorded many times. The chain couples TRBV6-1 to TRBJ2-1; no clear D. Trimming cost V 6 bases and J 0 bases, with 3 bases left between them. Germline CDR1 MNHNS, CDR2 SASEGT. The CDR3 consists of 12 residues. In DNA, the CDR3 is TGTGCCAGCAGGGACTCCTACAATGAGCAGTTCTTC. Translation gives CASRDSYNEQFF.

This rearrangement joins TRBV6-1 to TRBJ2-7; D tentatively reads TRBD1 or TRBD2 (6 bases each). CDR1 is MNHNS and CDR2 is SASEGT in the germline V gene. Between the trimmed V and J ends, which lost 6 bases and 6 bases, there was a span of 18 bases. The CDR3 sequence is 14 residues long. This CDR3 is CASRRGASSGEQYF. The DNA for the CDR3 is TGTGCCAGCAGGAGGGGGGCTAGTAGCGGCGAGCAGTACTTC.

This clonotype was observed many times. The rearrangement uses TRBV2 and TRBJ2-2; 14 bases are a match to TRBD2. V trimming: 7 bases; J trimming: 6 bases; junction bases outside the gene matches: 10. Germline assignment: CDR1 SNHLY and CDR2 FYNNEI. The CDR3 is 17 amino acids. The CDR3 spells CASKTSGGADIAGELFF. The CDR3 DNA is TGTGCCAGCAAGACTAGCGGGGGGGCAGATATCGCCGGGGAGCTGTTTTTT.

The V gene is TRBV5-1, the J gene TRBJ2-3; D not resolved. Per germline, CDR1 SGHRS and CDR2 YFSETQ. The V and J ends lost 3 bases and 7 bases respectively, with 9 bases between them. The CDR3 sequence is 12 residues long. The CDR3 region is CASSSDPYTQYF. CDR3 DNA sequence: TGCGCCAGCAGCTCGGACCCGTATACGCAGTATTTT.

This clonotype was detected many times. The gene calls are TRBV29-1 and TRBJ2-7, with 7 bases identical to TRBD1. This CDR3 comprises 13 residues. Trimming cost V 8 bases and J 1 base; bases outside gene matches: 8. Germline lookup yields CDR1 SQVTM and CDR2 ANQGSEA. The chain's CDR3 is CSFTGTDSYEQYF. CDR3 nucleotide sequence: TGCAGCTTTACCGGGACAGATTCCTACGAGCAGTACTTC.

This clonotype came up many times. The V and J genes are TRBV12-3 or TRBV12-4 and TRBJ1-1; possible D gene TRBD1, 6 bases. The V end lost 6 bases, the J end lost 2 bases, and 16 bases lay between the germline ends. The CDR3 spans 15 residues. This CDR3 is CASSQWGQLNTEAFF. In DNA, the CDR3 is TGTGCCAGCAGCCAATGGGGACAATTAAACACTGAAGCTTTCTTT.

In its sample, this clonotype was seen many times. At one end the junction does not follow the germline gene, possibly because of a read error. The chain links TRBV7-7 to TRBJ2-5, with D possibly matching TRBD2 (7 bases). Germline assignment: CDR1 SSHAT and CDR2 FNYEAQ (reference sequence). The CDR3 contains 16 residues. CDR3: CASSTGAVSGIETQYF. CDR3 nucleotides: TGTGCTAGCAGCACGGGGGCGGTAAGCGGGATAGAGACCCAGTACTTC. The full variable domain, rest sourced from reference TRBV7-7 and TRBJ2-5, is GAGVSQSPRYKVTKRGQDVTLRCDPISSHATLYWYQQALGQGPEFLTYFNYEAQPDKSGLPSDRFSAERPEGSISTLTIQRTEQRDSAMYRCASSTGAVSGIETQYFGPGTRLLVL.